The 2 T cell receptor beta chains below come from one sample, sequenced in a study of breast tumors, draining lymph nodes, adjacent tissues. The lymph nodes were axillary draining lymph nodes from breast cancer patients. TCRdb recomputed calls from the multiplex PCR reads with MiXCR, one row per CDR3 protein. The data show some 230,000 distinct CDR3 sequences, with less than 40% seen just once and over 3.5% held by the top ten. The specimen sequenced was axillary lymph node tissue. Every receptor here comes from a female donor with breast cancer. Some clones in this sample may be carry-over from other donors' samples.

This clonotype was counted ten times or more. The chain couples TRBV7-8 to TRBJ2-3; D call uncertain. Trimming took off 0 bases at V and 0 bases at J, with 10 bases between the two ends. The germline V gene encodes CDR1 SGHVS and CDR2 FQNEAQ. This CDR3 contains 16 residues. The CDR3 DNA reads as TGTGCCAGCAGCTTAGCGGTCGCTTCTAGCACAGATACGCAGTATTTT. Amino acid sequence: CASSLAVASSTDTQYF.

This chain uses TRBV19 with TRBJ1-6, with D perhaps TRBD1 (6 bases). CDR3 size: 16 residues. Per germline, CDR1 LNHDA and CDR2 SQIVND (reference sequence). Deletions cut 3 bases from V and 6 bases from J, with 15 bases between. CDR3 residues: CASSMEDRRINSPLHF. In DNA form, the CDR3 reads TGTGCCAGTAGTATGGAAGACAGGAGAATTAATTCACCCCTCCACTTT.